The following is a TCR beta chain sequence with its context. As yet, its antigen is unknown. CDR3 length: 13 residues. The ends were cut back, 8 bases at V and 9 bases at J, with 14 bases in the middle. Germline V gene sequence: CDR1 ENHRY, CDR2 SYGVKD. The time point is: newly diagnosed GD, antithyroid drugs for less than 3 months. RNA isolated from PBMCs was used to make the TCR library. This sample was included in a study of regulatory T cells in long-lasting Graves disease. Study-wide findings and caveats: Patients with persistent disease shared some 2,900 public clonotypes, outpacing the roughly 970 shared by new patients.

Arm-PCR of CDR3 regions and iRepertoire HTBI primers were the basis on which TCR beta libraries were built. TCRdb used MiXCR to reprocess the multiplex PCR reads, holding one entry per CDR3 protein. The sample records fewer than 550,000 distinct CDR3 sequences, roughly 15% being singletons. These data were also filed under a second study, of T cells in Graves' hyperthyroidism and ophthalmopathy. That study adds: HTBI primers were used for first-round RT-PCR of the TCR CDR3.

V and J are TRBV10-3 and TRBJ1-6; TRBD1 is a possible D gene (6 bases). Sample: peripheral blood mononuclear cells (PBMCs), taken at new diagnosis, from a patient treated with antithyroid drugs. This receptor was taken from a woman aged 40 to 65 with Graves disease. CDR3 bases: TGTGCCATCGGGTCGGGGGGCGGTTCACCCCTCCACTTT. Translating gives CAIGSGGGSPLHF.